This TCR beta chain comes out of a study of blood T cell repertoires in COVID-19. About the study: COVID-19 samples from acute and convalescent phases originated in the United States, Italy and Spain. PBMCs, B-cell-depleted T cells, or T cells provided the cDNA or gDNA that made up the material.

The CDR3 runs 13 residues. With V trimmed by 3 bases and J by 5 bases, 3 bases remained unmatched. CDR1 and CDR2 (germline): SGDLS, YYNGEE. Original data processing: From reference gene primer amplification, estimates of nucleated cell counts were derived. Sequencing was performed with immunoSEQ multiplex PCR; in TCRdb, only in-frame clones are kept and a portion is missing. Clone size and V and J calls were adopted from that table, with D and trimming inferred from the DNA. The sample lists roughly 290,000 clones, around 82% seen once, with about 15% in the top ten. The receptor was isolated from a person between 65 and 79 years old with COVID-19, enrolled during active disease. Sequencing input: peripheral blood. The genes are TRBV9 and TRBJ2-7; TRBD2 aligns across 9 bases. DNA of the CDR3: TGTGCCAGCAGCGCCTGGACTAGCGACGAGCAGTACTTC. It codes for CASSAWTSDEQYF.